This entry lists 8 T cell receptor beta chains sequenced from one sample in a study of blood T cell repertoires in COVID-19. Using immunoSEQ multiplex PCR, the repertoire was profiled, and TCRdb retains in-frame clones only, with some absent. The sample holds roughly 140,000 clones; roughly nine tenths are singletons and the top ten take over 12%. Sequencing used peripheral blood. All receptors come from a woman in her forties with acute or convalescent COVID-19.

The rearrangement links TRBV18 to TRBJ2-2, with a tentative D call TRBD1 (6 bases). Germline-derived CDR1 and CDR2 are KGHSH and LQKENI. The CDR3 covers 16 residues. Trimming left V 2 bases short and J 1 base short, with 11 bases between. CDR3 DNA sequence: TGTGCCAGCTCACCAAACAGGGCCCGGAACACCGGGGAGCTGTTTTTT. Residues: CASSPNRARNTGELFF.

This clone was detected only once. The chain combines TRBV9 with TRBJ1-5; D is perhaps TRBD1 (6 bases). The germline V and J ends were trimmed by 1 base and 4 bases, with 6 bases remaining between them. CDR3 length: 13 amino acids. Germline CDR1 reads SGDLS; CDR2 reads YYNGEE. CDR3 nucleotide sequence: TGTGCCAGCAGCGTAACAGGGAATCAGCCCCAGCATTTT. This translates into CASSVTGNQPQHF.

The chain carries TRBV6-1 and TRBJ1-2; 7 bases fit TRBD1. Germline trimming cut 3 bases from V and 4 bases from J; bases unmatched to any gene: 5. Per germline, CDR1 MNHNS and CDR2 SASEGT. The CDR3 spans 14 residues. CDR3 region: CASSDTGTAYGYTF. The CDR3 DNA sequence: TGTGCCAGCAGTGATACCGGGACAGCCTATGGCTACACCTTC.

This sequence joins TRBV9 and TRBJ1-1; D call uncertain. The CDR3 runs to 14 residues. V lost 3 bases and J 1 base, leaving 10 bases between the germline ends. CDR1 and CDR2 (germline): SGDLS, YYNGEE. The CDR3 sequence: CASSAMTGNTEAFF. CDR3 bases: TGTGCCAGCAGCGCCATGACGGGGAACACTGAAGCTTTCTTT.

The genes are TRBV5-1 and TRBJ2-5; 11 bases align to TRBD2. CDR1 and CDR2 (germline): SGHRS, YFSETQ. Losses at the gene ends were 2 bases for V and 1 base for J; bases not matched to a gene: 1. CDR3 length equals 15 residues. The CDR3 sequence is CASSLLAGVQETQYF. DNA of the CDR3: TGCGCCAGCAGCTTACTAGCGGGAGTCCAAGAGACCCAGTACTTC.

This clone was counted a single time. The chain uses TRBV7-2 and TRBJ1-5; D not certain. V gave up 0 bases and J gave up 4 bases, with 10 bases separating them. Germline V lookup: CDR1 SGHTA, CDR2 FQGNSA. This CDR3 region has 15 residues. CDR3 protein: CASSLALTRNQPQHF. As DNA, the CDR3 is TGTGCCAGCAGCTTAGCACTAACAAGAAATCAGCCCCAGCATTTT.

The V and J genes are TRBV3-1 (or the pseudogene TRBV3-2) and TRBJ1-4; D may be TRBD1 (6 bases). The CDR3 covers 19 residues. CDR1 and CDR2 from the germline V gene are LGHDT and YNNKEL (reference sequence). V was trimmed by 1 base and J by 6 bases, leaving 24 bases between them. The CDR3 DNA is TGTGCCAGCAGCCAAGGGGTATGGGGGGGGCTTTCTTCATATGAAAAACTGTTTTTT. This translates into CASSQGVWGGLSSYEKLFF.

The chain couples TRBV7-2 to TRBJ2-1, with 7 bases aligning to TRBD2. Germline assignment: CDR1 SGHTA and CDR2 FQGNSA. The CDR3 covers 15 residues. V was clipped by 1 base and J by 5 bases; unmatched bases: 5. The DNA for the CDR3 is TGTGCCAGCAGCTTAGACCTAGCGGAGCACAATGAGCAGTTCTTC. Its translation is CASSLDLAEHNEQFF.